The clone carrying this T cell receptor (beta chain) has only one observation. Its target is unknown. Trimming removed 7 bases from V and 8 bases from J, with 18 bases in between. This CDR3 region has 13 residues. CDR1 DFQATT and CDR2 SNEGSKA come from the germline V gene (reference sequence). Random-hexamer reverse transcription was applied to roughly 0.5 to 1 ug RNA. One entry per CDR3 protein results from TCRdb running MiXCR on the immunoSEQ multiplex PCR reads. The sample lists around 230,000 distinct CDR3 sequences; around 96% were seen once. The data are from a study of CD8 T cells in Susac syndrome. Study overall: There were Susac syndrome patients who were therapy-naive at blood draw, others on corticosteroids, and others on intravenous immunoglobulin alone. Study-wide findings and caveats: As acknowledged by the study, its TCR sequencing and HLA analysis included a relatively small number of individuals.

The material sequenced was CD4+ T cells from PBMCs. This sequence was found in a human donor with Susac syndrome. The chain carries TRBV20-1 and TRBJ2-1, with D perhaps matching TRBD2 (5 bases). The CDR3 protein is CSVRLALEDEQFF. The CDR3, as DNA: TGCAGTGTCCGGCTAGCTCTTGAAGATGAGCAGTTCTTC.